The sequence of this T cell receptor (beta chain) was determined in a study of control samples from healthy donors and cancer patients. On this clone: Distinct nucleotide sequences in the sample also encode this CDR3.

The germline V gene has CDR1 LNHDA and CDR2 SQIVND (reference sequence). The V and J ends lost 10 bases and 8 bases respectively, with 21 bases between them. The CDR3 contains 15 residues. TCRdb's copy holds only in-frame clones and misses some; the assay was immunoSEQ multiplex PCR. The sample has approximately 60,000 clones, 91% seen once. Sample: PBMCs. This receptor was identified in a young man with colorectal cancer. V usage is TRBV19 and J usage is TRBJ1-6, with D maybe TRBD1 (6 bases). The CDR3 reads CATREVLQGDSPLHF. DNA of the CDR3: TGTGCCACCAGGGAAGTTTTACAGGGAGATTCACCCCTCCACTTT.